This TCR beta chain originates from a study of T cells after yellow fever vaccination (dated by TCRdb to between 2017 and 2020). For the wider study: Libraries from fractions with low cell numbers were prepared with the SMART-Seq v4 Ultra Low Input RNA kit. Two healthy male donors, one aged 18 to 30 and one aged 30 to 39 years, were included in the cohort. Blood samples were taken at several timepoints before and after primary and secondary immunization, and bulk PBMC replicates and cell subsets were isolated. To follow T-cell clones before and after both primary and booster YFV17D yellow fever vaccination, bulk TCR alpha and beta repertoires underwent longitudinal sequencing.

The data were produced on an Illumina NovaSeq 6000. TCR cDNA was made using 5'RACE template switching, a step that added a universal primer site and unique molecular identifiers. Priming for cDNA synthesis came from both the TCR alpha and TCR beta constant segments. Two PCR steps were used to amplify libraries, with sample barcodes and sequencing adapters being added in the second step. Sequencing of libraries was done on Illumina HiSeq 2500 (2x100 bp) or NovaSeq (2x150 bp). As for how the authors treated the data: Reads were demultiplexed and collapsed into UMI consensus sequences with MIGEC, and V(D)J alignment was performed with MiXCR. Clonotypes responding to the vaccine were identified with edgeR on replicate PBMC samples, with the criteria of FDR below 0.01 and a log2 fold change above 5 up to day 15. Each bulk clonotype was labeled CD4 or CD8 based on which sequenced repertoire, CD4 or CD8, contained the clonotype at higher abundance. TCRdb passed the public sequencing reads through fastp at Q25 and MiXCR, retaining productive beta sequences. Each entry is one CDR3 protein sequence, shown with its most common DNA and genes. The V and J calls come from TCRdb's annotation, not from the publication. The sample table holds around 320,000 distinct CDR3 sequences, of which about 10% were seen once. The top ten clonotypes cover 3% to 4% of the sample.

The treatment or condition label, as the study defines it: live attenuated yellow fever vaccine strain. PBMCs were isolated from peripheral blood using a standard Ficoll-Paque protocol. CD4 and CD8 T-cell fractions were isolated with Dynabeads CD4 and CD8 positive selection kits. RNA was extracted with TriZol from bulk PBMCs, CD4 and CD8 fractions, and dextramer-positive and dextramer-negative fractions. A few counts support this clonotype. Its binding antigen is unknown. There are no base qualities to consult, and no much larger clone falls within one base. The paper's findings and limits, for the study overall: Because only two donors were included in the study, the extent to which the findings can be generalized is limited. Most clones expanded after primary vaccination were re-detected after the booster (almost 98% of CD4 and around nine tenths of CD8), suggesting broad memory maintenance. Because abundant contaminating clonotypes from the bulk population could be contained in FACS-sorted repertoires, computational filtering was required. A small fraction of clonotypes showed up in both the CD4 and CD8 compartments, probably as a result of convergent recombination. Compared with the primary T-cell response, the secondary T-cell response was weaker but faster, peaking on day 5 rather than day 15.

The CDR3 sequence holds 15 residues, the cysteine and phenylalanine included. Here the CDR3 DNA is all that survives: 45 bases in frame from base 1. CDR1 and CDR2, per the germline V gene, are SGHRS and YFSETQ. V lost 0 bases and J lost 4 bases; the stretch between them is 13 bases long. This TCR derives from a man between 18 and 29 years old who received the YFV17D yellow fever vaccine. Sequencing was performed on CD4+ T cells sorted from PBMCs, taken 45 days after the yellow fever booster vaccination. Recombination joined TRBV5-1 with TRBJ2-5; the D gene remains uncertain. The CDR3 corresponds to CASSLVPTEIETQYF. Here is the DNA: TGCGCCAGCAGCTTGGTCCCTACAGAAATAGAGACCCAGTACTTC.